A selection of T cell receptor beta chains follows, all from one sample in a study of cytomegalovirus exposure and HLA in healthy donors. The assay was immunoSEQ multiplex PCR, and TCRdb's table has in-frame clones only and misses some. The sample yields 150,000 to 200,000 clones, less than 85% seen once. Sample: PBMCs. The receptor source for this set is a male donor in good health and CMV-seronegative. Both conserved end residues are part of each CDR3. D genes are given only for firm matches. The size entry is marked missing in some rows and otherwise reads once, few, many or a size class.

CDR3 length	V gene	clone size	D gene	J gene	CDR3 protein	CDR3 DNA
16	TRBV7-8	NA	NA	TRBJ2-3	CASSDRLRVSTDTQYF	TGTGCCAGCAGCGACCGCCTCCGGGTTAGCACAGATACGCAGTATTTT
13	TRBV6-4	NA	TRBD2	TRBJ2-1	CASSPSGRNEQFF	TGTGCCAGCAGTCCCAGCGGGAGGAATGAGCAGTTCTTC
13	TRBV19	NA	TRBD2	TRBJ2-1	CASRLPGLSWQFF	TGTGCCAGTAGGCTTCCGGGACTATCTTGGCAGTTCTTC
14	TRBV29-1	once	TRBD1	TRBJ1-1	CSARDSTPNTEAFF	TGTAGCGCGCGGGACAGCACACCGAACACTGAAGCTTTCTTT
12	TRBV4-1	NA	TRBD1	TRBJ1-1	CASSQPQGAAFF	TGCGCCAGCAGCCAACCTCAGGGGGCGGCTTTCTTT
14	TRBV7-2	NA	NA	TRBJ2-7	CASSLLGAFNEQYF	TGTGCCAGCAGCTTATTGGGGGCTTTTAACGAGCAGTACTTC
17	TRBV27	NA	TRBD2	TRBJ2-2	CASSFSSGRAYTGELFF	TGTGCCAGCAGTTTCTCTAGCGGGAGGGCTTACACCGGGGAGCTGTTTTTT
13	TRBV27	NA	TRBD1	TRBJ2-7	CASSFRTGYEQYF	TGTGCCAGCAGTTTTCGGACAGGATACGAGCAGTACTTC
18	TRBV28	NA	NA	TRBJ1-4	CASSPRYLAGLANEKLFF	TGTGCCAGCAGTCCCCGCTACTTAGCGGGTTTGGCTAATGAAAAACTGTTTTTT
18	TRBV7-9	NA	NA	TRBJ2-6	CASSLQLQTGSGANVLTF	TGTGCCAGCAGCTTGCAGTTGCAAACAGGATCTGGGGCCAACGTCCTGACTTTC
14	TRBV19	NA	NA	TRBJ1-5	CASSIETGSQPQHF	TGTGCCAGTAGTATCGAGACAGGCAGTCAGCCCCAGCATTTT
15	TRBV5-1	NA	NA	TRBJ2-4	CASRPGAGAKNIQYF	TGCGCCAGCAGACCTGGGGCAGGGGCCAAAAACATTCAGTACTTC
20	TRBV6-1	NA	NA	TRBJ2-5	CASSEYPRAWSGLSRETQYF	TGTGCCAGCAGTGAATATCCCCGGGCGTGGTCAGGGTTATCACGAGAGACCCAGTACTTC
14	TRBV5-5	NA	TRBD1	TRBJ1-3	CASSPWNRGDTIYF	TGTGCCAGCAGCCCCTGGAACAGGGGGGACACCATATATTTT
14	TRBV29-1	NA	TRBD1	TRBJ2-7	CSVDRGSLSREQYF	TGCAGCGTTGACAGGGGGTCCTTATCAAGAGAGCAGTACTTC
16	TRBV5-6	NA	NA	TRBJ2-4	CASSPRDLGAKNIQYF	TGTGCCAGCAGCCCCAGGGATCTTGGGGCCAAAAACATTCAGTACTTC